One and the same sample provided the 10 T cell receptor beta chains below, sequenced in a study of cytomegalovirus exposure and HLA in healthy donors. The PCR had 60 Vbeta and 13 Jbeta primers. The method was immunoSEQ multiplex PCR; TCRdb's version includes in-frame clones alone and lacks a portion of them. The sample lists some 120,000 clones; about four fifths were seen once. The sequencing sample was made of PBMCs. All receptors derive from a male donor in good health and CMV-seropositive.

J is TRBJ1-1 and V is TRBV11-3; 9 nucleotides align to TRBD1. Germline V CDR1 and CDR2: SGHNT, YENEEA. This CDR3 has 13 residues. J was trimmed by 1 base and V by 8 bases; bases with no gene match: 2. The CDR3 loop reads CASGQGRNTEAFF. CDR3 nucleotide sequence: TGTGCCAGCGGACAGGGGCGGAACACTGAAGCTTTCTTT.

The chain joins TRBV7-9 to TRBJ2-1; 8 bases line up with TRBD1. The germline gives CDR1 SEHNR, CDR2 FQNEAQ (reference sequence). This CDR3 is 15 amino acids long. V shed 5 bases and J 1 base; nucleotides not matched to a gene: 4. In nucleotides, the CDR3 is TGTGCCAGCAGCCCTCGACAGGGGTCCTACAATGAGCAGTTCTTC. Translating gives CASSPRQGSYNEQFF.

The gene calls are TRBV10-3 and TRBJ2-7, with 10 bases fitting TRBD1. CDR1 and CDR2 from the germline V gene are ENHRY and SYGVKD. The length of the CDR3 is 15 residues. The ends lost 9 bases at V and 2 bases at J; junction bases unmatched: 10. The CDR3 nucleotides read TGTGCCATACAACCCGGGACAGGGGAAACCTACGAGCAGTACTTC. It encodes CAIQPGTGETYEQYF.

The CDR3, as DNA: TGTGCCAGCAGCTCAGATGGGGGACAGTCCTACGAGCAGTACTTC. Protein sequence: CASSSDGGQSYEQYF. V usage is TRBV7-9 and J usage is TRBJ2-7, with 7 bases that match TRBD1. The length of the CDR3 is 15 residues. The germline V gene has CDR1 SEHNR and CDR2 FQNEAQ (reference sequence). V was pared by 4 bases and J by 1 base, with 7 bases of the junction left unmatched. The variable domain in full, with the rest retrieved from reference TRBV7-9 and TRBJ2-7, is DTGVSQNPRHKITKRGQNVTFRCDPISEHNRLYWYRQTLGQGPEFLTYFQNEAQLEKSRLLSDRFSAERPKGSFSTLEIQRTEQGDSAMYLCASSSDGGQSYEQYFGPGTRLTVT.

The CDR3: CASSHGQGAYEQYF. The CDR3 nucleotides read TGCGCCAGCAGCCATGGACAGGGGGCCTACGAGCAGTACTTC. The V and J genes are TRBV5-1 and TRBJ2-7; 10 positions agree with TRBD1. There are 14 residues in the CDR3. Germline V gene lookup returns CDR1 SGHRS and CDR2 YFSETQ. V trimming: 4 bases; J trimming: 2 bases; junction bases outside the gene matches: 3.

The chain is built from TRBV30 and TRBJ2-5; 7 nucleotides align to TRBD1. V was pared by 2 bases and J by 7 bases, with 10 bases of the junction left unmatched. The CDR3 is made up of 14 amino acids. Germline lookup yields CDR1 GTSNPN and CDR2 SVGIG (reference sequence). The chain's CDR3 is CAWSKTTGVATQYF. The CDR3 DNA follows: TGTGCCTGGAGTAAAACAACAGGGGTTGCGACCCAGTACTTC.

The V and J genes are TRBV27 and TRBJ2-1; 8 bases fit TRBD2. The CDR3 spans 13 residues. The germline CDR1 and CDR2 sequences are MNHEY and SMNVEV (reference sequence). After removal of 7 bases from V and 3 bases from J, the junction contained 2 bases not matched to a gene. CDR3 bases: TGTGCCAGCAAGCGGGAGAGCTACAATGAGCAGTTCTTC. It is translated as CASKRESYNEQFF.

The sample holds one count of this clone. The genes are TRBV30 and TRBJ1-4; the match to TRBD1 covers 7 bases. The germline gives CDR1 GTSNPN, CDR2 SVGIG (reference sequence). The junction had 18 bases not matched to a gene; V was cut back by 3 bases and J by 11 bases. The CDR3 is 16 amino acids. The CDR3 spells CAWRGYDREEVGKLFF. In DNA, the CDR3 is TGTGCCTGGAGGGGCTACGACAGGGAGGAGGTGGGGAAACTGTTTTTT.

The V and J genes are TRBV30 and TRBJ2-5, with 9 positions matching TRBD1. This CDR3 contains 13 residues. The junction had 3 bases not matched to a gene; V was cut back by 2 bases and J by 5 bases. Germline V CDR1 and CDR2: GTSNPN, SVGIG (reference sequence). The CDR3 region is CAWSPDRGETQYF. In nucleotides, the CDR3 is TGTGCCTGGAGTCCTGACAGGGGGGAGACCCAGTACTTC.

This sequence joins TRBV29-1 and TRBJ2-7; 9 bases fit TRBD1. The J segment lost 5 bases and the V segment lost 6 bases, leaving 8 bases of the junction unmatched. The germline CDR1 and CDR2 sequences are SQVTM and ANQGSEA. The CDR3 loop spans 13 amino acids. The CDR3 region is CSVPGTGMHEQYF. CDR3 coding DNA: TGCAGCGTCCCCGGGACAGGGATGCACGAGCAGTACTTC.